Detailed here is one T cell receptor (beta chain). The antigen is unknown. The data were obtained in a study of OX40 agonist ivuxolimab in advanced cancers. Whole-study results and caveats: Certain nonresponders additionally had low normalized T-cell clonal expansion. Expanded clones were, on average, more numerous in CD8+ T cells than in CD4+.

Only in-frame clones appear in the TCRdb table, and some are missing; sequencing was by immunoSEQ multiplex PCR. The sample carries 20,000 to 25,000 clones, roughly 84% recorded once. CDR3 length: 15 residues. Looked up from germline, CDR1 is MNHEY and CDR2 is SMNVEV (reference sequence). After removal of 3 bases from V and 2 bases from J, the junction contained 2 bases not matched to a gene. The chain links TRBV27 to TRBJ2-1; 9 bases line up with TRBD1. The source material was CD4+ or CD8+ T cells sorted from blood, sampled in a trial of the OX40 agonist ivuxolimab. This clonotype was sampled from an adult with an advanced solid tumor such as melanoma, head and neck, liver or kidney cancer. This chain's CDR3 is CASSLGQGPYNEQFF. The CDR3 DNA follows: TGTGCCAGCAGTTTGGGACAGGGCCCCTACAATGAGCAGTTCTTC.